This T cell receptor (beta chain) originates from a study of cytomegalovirus exposure and HLA in healthy donors. About the research overall: Of approximately 400 genotyped donors, 70% to 85% clustered with self-reported Caucasian donors. Findings of the study overall: In a later analysis, at a false discovery rate of 0.05, 16,951 TCR beta sequences were associated with HLA alleles. Sequencing likely caused a cluster of highly shared sequence variants.

PCR was performed using 60 Vbeta and 13 Jbeta primers. Assay used: immunoSEQ multiplex PCR; TCRdb lists only in-frame clones, some missing. The table lists about 170,000 clones, 70% to 90% of them singletons, with about 2.7% in the top ten. Note on this clone: The target antigen is unknown.

The V segment lost 0 bases and the J segment 2 bases; nucleotides outside the gene matches: 8. The CDR3 length is 18 residues. Per the germline V gene, CDR1 is MGHRA and CDR2 is YSYEKL. Sequencing used PBMCs. The chain joins TRBV4-1 to TRBJ2-3; 10 bases are a match to TRBD2. This TCR was recovered from a man between 25 and 39 years old in good health and CMV-seropositive. In nucleotides, the CDR3 is TGCGCCAGCAGCCAAGATGATGGAGGACTAGCGGTCACAGATACGCAGTATTTT. This encodes CASSQDDGGLAVTDTQYF.